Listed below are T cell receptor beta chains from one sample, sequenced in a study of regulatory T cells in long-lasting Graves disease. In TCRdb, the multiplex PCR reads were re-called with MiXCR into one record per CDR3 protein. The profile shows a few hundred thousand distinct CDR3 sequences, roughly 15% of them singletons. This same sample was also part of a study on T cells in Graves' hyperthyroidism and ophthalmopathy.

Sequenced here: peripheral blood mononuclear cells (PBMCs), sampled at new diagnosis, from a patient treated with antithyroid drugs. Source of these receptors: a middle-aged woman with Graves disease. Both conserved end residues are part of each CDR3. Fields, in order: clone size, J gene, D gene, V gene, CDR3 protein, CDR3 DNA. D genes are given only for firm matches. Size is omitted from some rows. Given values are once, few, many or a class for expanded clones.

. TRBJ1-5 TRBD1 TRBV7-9 CASSRDRYSNQPQHF TGTGCCAGCAGTCGGGACAGATATAGCAATCAGCCCCAGCATTTT
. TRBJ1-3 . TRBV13 CASSRGRVVDTIYF TGTGCCAGCAGCCGCGGCAGGGTTGTGGATACCATATATTTT
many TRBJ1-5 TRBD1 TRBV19 CASRPGGDSNQPQHF TGTGCCAGTAGACCAGGGGGAGATAGCAATCAGCCCCAGCATTTT
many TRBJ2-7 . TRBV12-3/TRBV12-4 CASTPSRGVRSEQYF TGTGCCAGCACCCCATCGCGGGGAGTGCGGAGCGAGCAGTACTTC
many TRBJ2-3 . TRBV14 CASSPFYRLSGSTDTQYF TGTGCCAGCAGCCCTTTTTACAGGCTAAGCGGGAGCACAGATACGCAGTATTTT
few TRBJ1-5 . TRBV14 CASSPGPYSNQPQHF TGTGCCAGCAGCCCCGGACCTTATAGCAATCAGCCCCAGCATTTT
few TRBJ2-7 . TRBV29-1 CSVDQGNEQYF TGCAGCGTCGACCAGGGCAACGAGCAGTACTTC
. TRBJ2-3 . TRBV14 CASSQVGRRDTQYF TGTGCCAGCAGCCAAGTCGGGAGAAGGGATACGCAGTATTTT
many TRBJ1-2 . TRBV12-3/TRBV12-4 CASSMGQGYGYTF TGTGCCAGCAGCATGGGGCAGGGGTATGGCTACACCTTC
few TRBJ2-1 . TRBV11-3 CASSWGFRWSYNEQFF TGTGCCAGCAGCTGGGGATTTAGGTGGTCCTACAATGAGCAGTTCTTC
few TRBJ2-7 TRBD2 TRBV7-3 CASSLGLAGGEVSEQYF TGTGCCAGCAGCCTGGGACTAGCGGGAGGTGAGGTCTCCGAGCAGTACTTC
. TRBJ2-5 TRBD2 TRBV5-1 CASSLVSSGRGETQYF TGCGCCAGCAGCTTGGTGTCTAGCGGGAGAGGAGAGACCCAGTACTTC
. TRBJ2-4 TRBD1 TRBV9 CASSPRTGMAKNIQYF TGTGCCAGCAGCCCTAGGACAGGGATGGCCAAAAACATTCAGTACTTC
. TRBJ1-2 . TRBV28 CASSYPFGYTF TGTGCCAGCAGTTACCCATTCGGCTACACCTTC
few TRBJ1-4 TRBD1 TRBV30 CAWSVWDRSNEKLFF TGTGCCTGGAGCGTCTGGGACAGAAGTAATGAAAAACTGTTTTTT
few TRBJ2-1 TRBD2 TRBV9 CASSPSGTSGSNEQFF TGTGCCAGCAGCCCCTCCGGGACTAGCGGGAGTAATGAGCAGTTCTTC
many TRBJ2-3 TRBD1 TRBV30 CAWSSGTGVGDTQYF TGTGCCTGGAGCTCCGGGACAGGGGTGGGAGATACGCAGTATTTT
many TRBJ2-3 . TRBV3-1 CASSQAGPSTDTQYF TGTGCCAGCAGCCAAGCCGGACCGAGCACAGATACGCAGTATTTT
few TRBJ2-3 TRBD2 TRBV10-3 CATGLAPADTQYF TGTGCCACCGGACTAGCGCCAGCAGATACGCAGTATTTT
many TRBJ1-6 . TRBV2 CASRGGGGYNSPLHF TGTGCCTCGAGAGGCGGTGGGGGCTATAATTCACCCCTCCACTTT
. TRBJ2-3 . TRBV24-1 CATSGGQGQSTDTQYF TGTGCCACCAGTGGCGGCCAGGGCCAATCCACAGATACGCAGTATTTT
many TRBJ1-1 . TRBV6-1 CASSPMGMNTEAFF TGTGCCAGCAGTCCCATGGGGATGAACACTGAAGCTTTCTTT
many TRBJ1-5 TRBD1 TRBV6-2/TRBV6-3 CASSEDRGRHQPQHF TGTGCCAGCAGCGAAGACAGGGGGAGGCATCAGCCCCAGCATTTT
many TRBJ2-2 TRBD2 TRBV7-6 CASSPLRGAGELFF TGTGCCAGCAGCCCCCTACGGGGGGCCGGGGAGCTGTTTTTT
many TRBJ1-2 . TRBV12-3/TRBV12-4 CASSLSGDGYTF TGTGCCAGCAGCTTATCGGGGGATGGCTACACCTTC
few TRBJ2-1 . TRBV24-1 CATSDSTKDEQFF TGTGCCACCAGTGACTCTACAAAAGATGAGCAGTTCTTC
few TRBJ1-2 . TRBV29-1 CSVEGPGSNYGYTF TGCAGCGTTGAAGGACCAGGGTCTAACTATGGCTACACCTTC
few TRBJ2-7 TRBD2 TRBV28 CASSHRRLAGESEQYF TGTGCCAGCAGCCACCGGCGACTAGCGGGAGAGTCCGAGCAGTACTTC
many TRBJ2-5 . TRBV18 CASSPSSYGETQYF TGTGCCAGCTCTCCTTCCTCGTATGGAGAGACCCAGTACTTC
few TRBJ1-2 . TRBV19 CASSNVGEYGGYTF TGTGCCAGTAGTAATGTGGGGGAATACGGTGGCTACACCTTC
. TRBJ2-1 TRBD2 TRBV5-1 CASSPAAGGLFYNEQFF TGCGCCAGCAGCCCGGCCGCGGGAGGGCTTTTCTACAATGAGCAGTTCTTC
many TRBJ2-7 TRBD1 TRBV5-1 CASSPAGDRGRYEQYF TGCGCCAGCAGCCCGGCGGGGGACAGGGGGCGATACGAGCAGTACTTC
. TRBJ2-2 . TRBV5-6 CASSLKGYTGELFF TGTGCCAGCAGCTTGAAAGGGTACACCGGGGAGCTGTTTTTT
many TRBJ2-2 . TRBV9 CASSESSWPGELFF TGTGCCAGCAGCGAGTCTAGCTGGCCCGGGGAGCTGTTTTTT
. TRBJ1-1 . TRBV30 CAWDSGMNTEAFF TGTGCCTGGGACAGTGGCATGAACACTGAAGCTTTCTTT
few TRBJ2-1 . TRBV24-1 CATSADYNEQFF TGTGCCACCAGTGCGGATTACAATGAGCAGTTCTTC
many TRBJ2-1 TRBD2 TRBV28 CASSPGLYYNEQFF TGTGCCAGCAGCCCGGGACTATACTACAATGAGCAGTTCTTC
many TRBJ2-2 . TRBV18 CASSPSGTLTGELFF TGTGCCAGCTCACCAAGTGGGACCCTCACCGGGGAGCTGTTTTTT
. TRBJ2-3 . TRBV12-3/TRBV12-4 CASIPGHLTDTQYF TGTGCCAGCATCCCGGGACACCTCACAGATACGCAGTATTTT
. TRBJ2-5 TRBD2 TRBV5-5 CASGKGLAEETQYF TGCGCCAGCGGGAAGGGGTTGGCGGAAGAGACCCAGTACTTC
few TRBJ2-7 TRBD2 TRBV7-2 CASSPGTSGRIPYEQYF TGTGCCAGCAGCCCAGGGACTAGCGGGAGGATACCCTACGAGCAGTACTTC
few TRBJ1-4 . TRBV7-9 CATQRTENEKLFF TGTGCCACCCAGAGGACGGAAAATGAAAAACTGTTTTTT
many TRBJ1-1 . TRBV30 CAFLRDGHTEAFF TGTGCCTTCCTCCGGGACGGGCACACTGAAGCTTTCTTT
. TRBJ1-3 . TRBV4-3 CASSQDLAYSGNTIYF TGCGCCAGCAGCCAAGATTTGGCCTACTCTGGAAACACCATATATTTT
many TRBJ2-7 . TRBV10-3 CAISGYSYEQYF TGTGCCATTTCGGGCTACTCCTACGAGCAGTACTTC
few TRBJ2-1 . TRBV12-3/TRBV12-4 CASSPLGGARGEQFF TGTGCCAGCAGCCCGCTAGGGGGGGCGCGGGGTGAGCAGTTCTTC
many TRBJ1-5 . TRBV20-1 CSARDRDRRNQPQHF TGCAGTGCTAGAGATCGAGACAGGAGAAATCAGCCCCAGCATTTT
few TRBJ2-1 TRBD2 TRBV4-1 CASSQLLAGEYNEQFF TGCGCCAGCAGCCAACTACTAGCGGGAGAATACAATGAGCAGTTCTTC
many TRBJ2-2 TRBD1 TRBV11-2 CASSLDGTGGTGELFF TGTGCCAGCAGCTTAGACGGGACAGGGGGCACCGGGGAGCTGTTTTTT
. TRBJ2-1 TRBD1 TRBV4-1 CASSQGVIGAGGYNEQFF TGCGCCAGCAGCCAAGGCGTAATCGGTGCAGGGGGCTACAATGAGCAGTTCTTC
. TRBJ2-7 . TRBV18 CASSPMTDAYEQYF TGTGCCAGCTCACCTATGACCGACGCCTACGAGCAGTACTTC
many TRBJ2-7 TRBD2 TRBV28 CASSLPSGRTGEQYF TGTGCCAGCAGTTTACCTAGCGGGAGGACCGGGGAGCAGTACTTC
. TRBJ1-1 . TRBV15 CATSKSGTEAFF TGTGCCACCAGCAAGTCGGGCACTGAAGCTTTCTTT
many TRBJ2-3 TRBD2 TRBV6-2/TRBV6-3 CASSYGASGSLVDTQYF TGTGCCAGCAGTTACGGGGCTAGCGGGAGTCTAGTAGATACGCAGTATTTT
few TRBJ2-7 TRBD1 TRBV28 CASGYPRGYGSYEQYF TGTGCCAGCGGGTACCCCAGGGGGTACGGCTCCTACGAGCAGTACTTC
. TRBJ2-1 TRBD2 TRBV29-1 CSVVGIVQRDPNEQFF TGCAGCGTTGTAGGGATCGTCCAGCGGGACCCCAATGAGCAGTTCTTC
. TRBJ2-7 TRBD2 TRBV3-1 CASSPRTSGRSYEQYF TGTGCCAGCAGCCCAAGGACTAGCGGGAGGTCATACGAGCAGTACTTC